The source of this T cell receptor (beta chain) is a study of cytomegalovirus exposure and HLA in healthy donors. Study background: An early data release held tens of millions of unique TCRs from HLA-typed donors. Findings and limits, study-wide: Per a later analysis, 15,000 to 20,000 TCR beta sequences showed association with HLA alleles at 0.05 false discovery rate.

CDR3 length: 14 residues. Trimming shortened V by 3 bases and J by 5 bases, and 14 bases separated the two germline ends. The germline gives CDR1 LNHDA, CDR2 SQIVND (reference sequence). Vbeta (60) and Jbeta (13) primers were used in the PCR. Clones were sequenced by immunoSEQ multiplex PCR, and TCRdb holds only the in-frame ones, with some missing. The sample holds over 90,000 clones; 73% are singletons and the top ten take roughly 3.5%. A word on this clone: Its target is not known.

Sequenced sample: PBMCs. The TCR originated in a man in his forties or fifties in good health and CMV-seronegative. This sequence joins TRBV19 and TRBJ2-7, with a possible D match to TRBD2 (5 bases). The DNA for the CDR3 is TGTGCCAGTAGTATCAAGAGGGATGGCCACGAGCAGTACTTC. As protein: CASSIKRDGHEQYF.